The clone carrying this T cell receptor beta chain was detected only once. V gave up 1 base and J gave up 3 bases; unmatched junction bases: 6. CDR3 length: 17 amino acids. The germline V gene encodes CDR1 SGHAT and CDR2 FQNNGV. This entry is derived from a study of OX40 agonist ivuxolimab in advanced cancers. Data came from immunoSEQ multiplex PCR; TCRdb stores just in-frame clones and leaves some out. Here the sample spans 29,000 or so clones, around 90% being singletons. This rearrangement joins TRBV11-2 to TRBJ2-1; the match to TRBD2 covers 10 bases. The source of this sequence is an adult with an advanced solid tumor such as melanoma, head and neck, liver or kidney cancer. The input for sequencing was CD4+ or CD8+ T cells sorted from blood, taken in a trial of the OX40 agonist ivuxolimab. CDR3 sequence (DNA): TGTGCCAGCAGCTTAGTTGGACTAGCGGACAACTACAATGAGCAGTTCTTC. The encoded protein is CASSLVGLADNYNEQFF. Together with reference TRBV11-2 and TRBJ2-1, the CDR3 gives the full variable domain: EAGVAQSPRYKIIEKRQSVAFWCNPISGHATLYWYQQILGQGPKLLIQFQNNGVVDDSQLPKDRFSAERLKGVDSTLKIQPAKLEDSAVYLCASSLVGLADNYNEQFFGPGTRLTVL.